This entry is about one TCR beta chain. Its specificity is unknown. Purity of each sorted population was above 95%. Germline values: CDR1 PRHDT, CDR2 FYEKMQ (reference sequence). This CDR3 is built from 15 residues. V shed 5 bases, J shed 7 bases, and the junction held 8 bases outside the gene matches. The source of the sample is a study of beta chain features in type 1 diabetes. Study-level results: cDNA sequencing could over-represent cells with high TCR expression. Fewer insertions but more deletions were seen at VDJ junctions in type 1 diabetes patients.

The authors reverse transcribed all of the isolated RNA, so sequencing captured expressed TCRB transcripts. The method was immunoSEQ multiplex PCR; TCRdb's version includes in-frame clones alone and lacks a portion of them. Found here are under 90,000 clones, under 35% of them singletons; the top ten hold about 0.42%. The receptor comes from a woman aged 18-35 years in good health. The J gene is TRBJ1-6, the V gene TRBV13; TRBD1 aligns across 7 bases. Material: stem cell memory CD4+ T cells from blood. The CDR3 protein is CASSPRTGQNSPLHF. The CDR3 coding sequence is TGTGCCAGCAGCCCAAGGACAGGACAGAATTCACCCCTCCACTTT. The entire variable domain, with the rest obtained from reference TRBV13 and TRBJ1-6, is as follows: AAGVIQSPRHLIKEKRETATLKCYPIPRHDTVYWYQQGPGQDPQFLISFYEKMQSDKGSIPDRFSAQQFSDYHSELNMSSLELGDSALYFCASSPRTGQNSPLHFGNGTRLTVT.